The T cell receptor (beta chain) under discussion was sequenced for a study of blood T cells in healthy people across ages. The CDR3 has 15 residues. Unmatched junction bases numbered 10, after V lost 3 bases and J lost 7 bases. The germline V gene encodes CDR1 SGHDT and CDR2 YYEEEE. This clonotype was detected once. Primed by a sample-barcoded 5' primer and a J-beta primer mix, a second PCR proceeded for about 6 to 11 cycles. In TCRdb, the 5' RACE reads were re-called with MiXCR into one record per CDR3 protein. Among approximately 800,000 distinct CDR3 sequences listed, 35% to 40% were seen once. The sample comprised blood. V usage is TRBV5-6 and J usage is TRBJ2-3; 8 nucleotides align to TRBD2. This clonotype originated in a man aged 18 to 29 in good health. The CDR3 DNA follows: TGTGCCAGCAGCTCTAATAGCGGGGCGGCGTATACGCAGTATTTT. Translated: CASSSNSGAAYTQYF.